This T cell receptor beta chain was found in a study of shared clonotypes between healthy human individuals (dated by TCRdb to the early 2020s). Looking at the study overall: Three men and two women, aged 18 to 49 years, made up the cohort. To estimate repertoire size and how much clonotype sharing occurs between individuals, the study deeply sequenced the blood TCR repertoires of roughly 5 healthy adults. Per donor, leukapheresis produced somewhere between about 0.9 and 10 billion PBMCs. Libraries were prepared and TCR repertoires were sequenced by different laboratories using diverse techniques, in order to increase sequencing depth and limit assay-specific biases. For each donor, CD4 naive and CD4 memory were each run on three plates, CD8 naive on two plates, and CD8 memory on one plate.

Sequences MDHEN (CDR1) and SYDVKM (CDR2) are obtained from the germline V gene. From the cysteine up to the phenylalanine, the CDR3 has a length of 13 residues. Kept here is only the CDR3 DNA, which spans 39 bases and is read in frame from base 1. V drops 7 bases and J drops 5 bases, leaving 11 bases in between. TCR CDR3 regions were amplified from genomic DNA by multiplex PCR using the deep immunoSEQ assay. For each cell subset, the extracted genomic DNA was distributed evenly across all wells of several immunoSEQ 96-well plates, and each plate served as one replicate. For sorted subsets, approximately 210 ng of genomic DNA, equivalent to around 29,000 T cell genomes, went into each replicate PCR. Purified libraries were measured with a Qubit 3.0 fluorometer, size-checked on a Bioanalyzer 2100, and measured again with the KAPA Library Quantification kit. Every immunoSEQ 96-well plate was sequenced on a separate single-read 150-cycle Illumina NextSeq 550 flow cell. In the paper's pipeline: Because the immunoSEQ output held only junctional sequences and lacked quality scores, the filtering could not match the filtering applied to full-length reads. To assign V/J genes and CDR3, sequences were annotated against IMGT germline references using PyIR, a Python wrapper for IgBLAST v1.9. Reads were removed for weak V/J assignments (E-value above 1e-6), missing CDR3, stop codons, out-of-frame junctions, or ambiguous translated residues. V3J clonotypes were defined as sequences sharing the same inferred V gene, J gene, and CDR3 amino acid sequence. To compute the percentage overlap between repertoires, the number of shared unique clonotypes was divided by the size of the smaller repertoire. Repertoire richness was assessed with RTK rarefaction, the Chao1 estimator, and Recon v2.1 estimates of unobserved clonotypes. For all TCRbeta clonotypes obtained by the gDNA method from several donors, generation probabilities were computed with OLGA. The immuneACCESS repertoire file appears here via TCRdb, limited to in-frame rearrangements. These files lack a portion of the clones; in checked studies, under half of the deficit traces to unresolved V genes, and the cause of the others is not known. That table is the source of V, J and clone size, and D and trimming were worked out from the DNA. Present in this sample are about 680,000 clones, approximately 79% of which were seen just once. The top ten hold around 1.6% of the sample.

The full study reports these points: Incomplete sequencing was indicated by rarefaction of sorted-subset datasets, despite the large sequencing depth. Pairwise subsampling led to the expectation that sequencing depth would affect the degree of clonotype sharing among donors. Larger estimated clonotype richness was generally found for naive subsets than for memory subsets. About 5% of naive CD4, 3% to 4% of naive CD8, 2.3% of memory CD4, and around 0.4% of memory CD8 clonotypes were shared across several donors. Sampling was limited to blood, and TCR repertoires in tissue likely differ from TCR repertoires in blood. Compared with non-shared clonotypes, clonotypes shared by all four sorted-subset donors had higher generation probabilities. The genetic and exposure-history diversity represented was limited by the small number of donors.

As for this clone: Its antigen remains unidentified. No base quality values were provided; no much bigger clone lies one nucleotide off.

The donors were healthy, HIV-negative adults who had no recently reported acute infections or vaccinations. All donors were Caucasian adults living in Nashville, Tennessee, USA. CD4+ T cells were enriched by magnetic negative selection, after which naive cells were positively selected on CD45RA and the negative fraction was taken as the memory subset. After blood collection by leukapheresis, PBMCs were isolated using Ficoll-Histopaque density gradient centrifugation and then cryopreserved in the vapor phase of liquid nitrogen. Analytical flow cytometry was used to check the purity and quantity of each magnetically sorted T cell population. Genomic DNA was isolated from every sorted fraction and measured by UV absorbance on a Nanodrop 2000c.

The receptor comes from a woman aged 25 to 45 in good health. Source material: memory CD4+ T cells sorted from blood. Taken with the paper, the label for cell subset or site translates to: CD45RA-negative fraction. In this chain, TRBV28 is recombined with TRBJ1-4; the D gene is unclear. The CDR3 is CASTYKPNEKLFF. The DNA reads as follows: TGTGCCAGCACCTATAAGCCCAATGAAAAACTGTTTTTT.